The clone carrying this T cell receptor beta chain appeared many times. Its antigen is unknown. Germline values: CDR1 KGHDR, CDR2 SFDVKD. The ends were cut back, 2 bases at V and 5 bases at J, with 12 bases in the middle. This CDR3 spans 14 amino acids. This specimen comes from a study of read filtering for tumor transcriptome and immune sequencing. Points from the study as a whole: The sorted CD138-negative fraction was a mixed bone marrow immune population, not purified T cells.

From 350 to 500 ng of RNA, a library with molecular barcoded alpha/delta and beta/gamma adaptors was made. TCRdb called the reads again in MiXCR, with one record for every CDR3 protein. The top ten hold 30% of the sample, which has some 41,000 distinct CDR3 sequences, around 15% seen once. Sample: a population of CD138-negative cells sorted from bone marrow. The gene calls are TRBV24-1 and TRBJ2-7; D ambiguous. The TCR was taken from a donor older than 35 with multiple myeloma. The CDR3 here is CATSDSILVDEQYF. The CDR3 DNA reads TGTGCCACCAGTGATTCTATCCTAGTCGACGAGCAGTACTTC.